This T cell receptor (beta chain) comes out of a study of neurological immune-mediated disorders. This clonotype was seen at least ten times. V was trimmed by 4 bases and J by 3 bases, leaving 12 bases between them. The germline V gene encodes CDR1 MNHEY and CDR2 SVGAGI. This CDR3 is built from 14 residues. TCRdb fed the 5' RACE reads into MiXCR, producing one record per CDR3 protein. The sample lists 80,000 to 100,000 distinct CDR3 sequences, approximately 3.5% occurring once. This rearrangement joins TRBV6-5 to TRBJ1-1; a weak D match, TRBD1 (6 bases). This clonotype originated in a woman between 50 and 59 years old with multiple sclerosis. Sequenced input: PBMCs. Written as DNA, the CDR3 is TGTGCCAGCAGTTTTCACAGGGTGCACACTGAAGCTTTCTTT. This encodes CASSFHRVHTEAFF.